Below are 17 T cell receptor beta chains sequenced from a single sample in a study of T cell changes during pregnancy in multiple sclerosis. Clones were sequenced by immunoSEQ multiplex PCR, and TCRdb holds only the in-frame ones, with some missing. Here the sample spans around 19,000 clones, approximately 87% being singletons. Sample: CD8+ T cells from peripheral blood mononuclear cells, taken after pregnancy. All receptors come from a female donor with multiple sclerosis, enrolled in a pregnancy study.

This clone was seen just once. CDR3 DNA sequence: TGTGCCATCACCCGGGACAGCTACAATGAGCAGTTCTTC. It codes for CAITRDSYNEQFF. V usage is TRBV10-3 and J usage is TRBJ2-1; TRBD1 matches at 7 bases. Per the germline V gene, CDR1 is ENHRY and CDR2 is SYGVKD. The CDR3 covers 13 residues. J lost 3 bases, V lost 7 bases, and 3 bases had no gene match.

The V call is TRBV15, the J call TRBJ1-4, with a possible D match to TRBD1 (5 bases). This CDR3 is built from 15 residues. Germline values: CDR1 LNHNV, CDR2 YYDKDF (reference sequence). The V end was cut by 0 bases, the J end by 4 bases, with 9 bases between. The CDR3 protein is CATSRDRTSNEKLFF. CDR3 nucleotide sequence: TGTGCCACCAGCAGAGATAGGACAAGTAATGAAAAACTGTTTTTT.

The chain employs TRBV6-5 and TRBJ2-3, with 7 bases matching TRBD1. The CDR3 sequence is 14 residues long. Germline loops: CDR1 MNHEY, CDR2 SVGAGI. The trim removed 0 bases at V and 5 bases at J, leaving 2 bases unmatched. CDR3 protein: CASSYSTGLDTQYF. CDR3 coding DNA: TGTGCCAGCAGTTACTCGACAGGGCTAGATACGCAGTATTTT.

This clone was observed a few times. The chain combines TRBV2 with TRBJ2-5, with 8 bases lining up with TRBD2. Germline V gene sequence: CDR1 SNHLY, CDR2 FYNNEI. Trimming removed 3 bases from V and 3 bases from J; junction bases left unmatched: 9. The CDR3 has 16 amino acids. The CDR3 bases are TGTGCCAGCAGTGAGGCCCAGCGGGAGTTAGAAGAGACCCAGTACTTC. It specifies CASSEAQRELEETQYF. Looking up the rest from reference TRBV2 and TRBJ2-5 gives the full variable domain: EPEVTQTPSHQVTQMGQEVILRCVPISNHLYFYWYRQILGQKVEFLVSFYNNEISEKSEIFDDQFSVERPDGSNFTLKIRSTKLEDSAMYFCASSEAQRELEETQYFGPGTRLLVL.

The chain carries TRBV19 and TRBJ1-1; D unclear. Trimming took off 6 bases at V and 10 bases at J, with 12 bases between the two ends. The CDR3 runs 11 residues. Germline V gene lookup returns CDR1 LNHDA and CDR2 SQIVND (reference sequence). DNA of the CDR3: TGTGCCAGTAGGTCGGGTAGCGGAGCTTTCTTT. Protein sequence: CASRSGSGAFF. Together with reference TRBV19 and TRBJ1-1, the CDR3 gives the full variable domain: DGGITQSPKYLFRKEGQNVTLSCEQNLNHDAMYWYRQDPGQGLRLIYYSQIVNDFQKGDIAEGYSVSREKKESFPLTVTSAQKNPTAFYLCASRSGSGAFFGQGTRLTVV.

The CDR3, as DNA: TGTGCCAGCAGTTTACTGACTGAGACTGAAGCTTTCTTT. The encoded protein is CASSLLTETEAFF. The chain combines TRBV28 with TRBJ1-1; D is ambiguous. In germline, CDR1 is MDHEN, CDR2 SYDVKM. This CDR3 is built from 13 residues. The V end was cut by 2 bases, the J end by 5 bases, with 9 bases between.

As DNA, the CDR3 is TGTGCCAGCAGCTTACAGGGCTACGAGCAGTACTTC. Its protein is CASSLQGYEQYF. The genes are TRBV7-8 and TRBJ2-7, with D possibly matching TRBD1 (5 bases). The V end was cut by 2 bases, the J end by 3 bases, with 5 bases between. The CDR3 covers 12 residues. Germline V CDR1 and CDR2: SGHVS, FQNEAQ.

V gene TRBV5-4 combines with J gene TRBJ1-4; D unresolved. The germline V gene encodes CDR1 SGHNT and CDR2 YYREEE (reference sequence). The CDR3 covers 16 residues. V lost 0 bases to trimming and J lost 8 bases, with 17 bases between them. Here the CDR3 DNA reads TGTGCCAGCAGCTTGGCCTCGGGGTCGTCTGAGGAAAAACTGTTTTTT. Amino acids: CASSLASGSSEEKLFF.

The J gene is TRBJ1-4, the V gene TRBV30, with TRBD1 matching over 9 bases. V was pared by 0 bases and J by 8 bases, with 4 bases of the junction left unmatched. Germline CDR1 reads GTSNPN; CDR2 reads SVGIG (reference sequence). This CDR3 spans 14 amino acids. CDR3 sequence (DNA): TGTGCCTGGAGTGTCCGACAGGGGGTCGAAAAACTGTTTTTT. Amino acids: CAWSVRQGVEKLFF.

This chain connects TRBV7-9 to TRBJ2-7; 8 positions match TRBD1. This CDR3 spans 13 amino acids. The germline V gene has CDR1 SEHNR and CDR2 FQNEAQ (reference sequence). Trimming removed 5 bases from V and 3 bases from J; junction bases left unmatched: 3. The CDR3 here is CASSHRGSYEQYF. The CDR3 bases are TGTGCCAGCAGCCACAGGGGGAGCTACGAGCAGTACTTC.

This chain connects TRBV7-9 to TRBJ2-7; no reliable D call. Looked up from germline, CDR1 is SEHNR and CDR2 is FQNEAQ (reference sequence). The length of the CDR3 is 15 residues. Here the CDR3 reads CAVPLWRKDSYEQYF. CDR3 nucleotide sequence: TGTGCAGTCCCCCTGTGGCGGAAGGATAGCTACGAGCAGTACTTC.

The chain uses TRBV7-8 and TRBJ1-3, with D unclear. Trimming shortened V by 1 base and J by 0 bases, and 7 bases separated the two germline ends. The CDR3 is 15 amino acids. Germline V gene lookup returns CDR1 SGHVS and CDR2 FQNEAQ. CDR3 sequence (DNA): TGTGCCAGCAGCTTAGGCACAAGCTCTGGAAACACCATATATTTT. It specifies CASSLGTSSGNTIYF. Full variable domain (rest looked up from reference TRBV7-8 and TRBJ1-3): GAGVSQSPRYKVAKRGQDVALRCDPISGHVSLFWYQQALGQGPEFLTYFQNEAQLDKSGLPSDRFFAERPEGSVSTLKIQRTQQEDSAVYLCASSLGTSSGNTIYFGEGSWLTVV.

The chain joins TRBV19 to TRBJ2-3; D perhaps matches TRBD2 (5 bases). There are 13 residues in the CDR3. The germline V and J ends were trimmed by 3 bases and 4 bases, with 8 bases remaining between them. In germline, CDR1 is LNHDA, CDR2 SQIVND (reference sequence). CDR3 sequence (DNA): TGTGCCAGTAGTATGCGGGTGGCAGATACGCAGTATTTT. It specifies CASSMRVADTQYF.

The rearrangement uses TRBV30 and TRBJ1-1; the D gene is possibly TRBD1 (5 bases). The germline V and J ends were trimmed by 2 bases and 5 bases, with 12 bases remaining between them. This CDR3 comprises 13 residues. From germline, CDR1 is GTSNPN and CDR2 SVGIG (reference sequence). The CDR3 region has the DNA TGTGCCTGGAGTCAACACGGGGGGACTGAAGCTTTCTTT. Protein: CAWSQHGGTEAFF.

The chain recombines TRBV9 with TRBJ1-2, with 8 bases identical to TRBD1. With 1 base clipped from V and 3 bases from J, the junction kept 11 bases outside the gene matches. The germline V gene has CDR1 SGDLS and CDR2 YYNGEE. This CDR3 contains 17 residues. The DNA of the CDR3 is TGTGCCAGCAGCGTAACGTTTGACAGGGGCGGCGACTATGGCTACACCTTC. It specifies CASSVTFDRGGDYGYTF.

This sequence joins TRBV4-3 and TRBJ2-1, with 14 bases that match TRBD2. The CDR3 loop spans 15 amino acids. The germline gives CDR1 LGHNA, CDR2 YSLEER. J was trimmed by 6 bases and V by 3 bases; bases with no gene match: 1. DNA of the CDR3: TGCGCCAGCAGCCAGACTAGCGGGGGGGTCAATGAGCAGTTCTTC. It is translated as CASSQTSGGVNEQFF.

The chain is built from TRBV19 and TRBJ2-1; 7 bases agree with TRBD2. V was pared by 3 bases and J by 0 bases, with 2 bases of the junction left unmatched. Germline values: CDR1 LNHDA, CDR2 SQIVND (reference sequence). The CDR3 is 15 residues long. The CDR3 nucleotides read TGTGCCAGTAGTATCGGGAGGAGCTCCTACAATGAGCAGTTCTTC. Encoded protein: CASSIGRSSYNEQFF.